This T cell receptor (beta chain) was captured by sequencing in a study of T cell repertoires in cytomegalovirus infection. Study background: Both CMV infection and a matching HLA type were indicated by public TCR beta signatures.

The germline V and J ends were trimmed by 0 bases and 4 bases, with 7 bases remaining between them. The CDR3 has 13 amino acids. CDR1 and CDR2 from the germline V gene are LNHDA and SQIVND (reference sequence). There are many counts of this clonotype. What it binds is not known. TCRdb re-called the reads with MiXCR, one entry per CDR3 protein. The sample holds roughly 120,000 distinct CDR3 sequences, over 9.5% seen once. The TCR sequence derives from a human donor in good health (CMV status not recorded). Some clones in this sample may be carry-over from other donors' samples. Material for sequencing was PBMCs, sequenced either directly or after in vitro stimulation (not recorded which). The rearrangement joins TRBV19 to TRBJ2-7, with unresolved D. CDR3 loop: CASSIDRRYEQYV. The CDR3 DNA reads TGTGCCAGTAGTATAGACCGAAGGTACGAGCAGTACGTC.